This TCR beta chain was sequenced for a study of shared clonotypes between healthy human individuals. Looking at the study overall: Plates per donor: three CD4 naive, three CD4 memory, two CD8 naive, one CD8 memory. Study-level findings and limits: What rarefaction showed was incomplete sorted-subset sequencing despite large depth. Naive subsets generally exceeded memory subsets in estimated richness.

Concerning this clone itself: Its target is unknown.

Trimming took 4 bases from V and 0 from J; bases not matched to a gene: 14. Germline lookup yields CDR1 SNHLY and CDR2 FYNNEI. This CDR3 region has 18 residues. Once extracted for a subset, genomic DNA was divided evenly among several immunoSEQ plates. Assay used: immunoSEQ multiplex PCR; TCRdb lists only in-frame clones, some missing. The table includes some 1.1 million clones, approximately 80% detected once. The sample comprised memory CD4+ T cells from PBMCs. Noted subset: CD45RA-negative fraction. J is TRBJ1-1 and V is TRBV2; 7 bases fit TRBD1. The TCR originated in a man in his late teens or twenties in good health. Some clones in this sample may be carry-over from other donors' samples. The CDR3 DNA follows: TGTGCCAGCAGTGCGGGGCCTGCCCCGGGACAGATGAACACTGAAGCTTTCTTT. Translation gives CASSAGPAPGQMNTEAFF.